This TCR beta chain derives from a study of blood T cell repertoires in COVID-19. Study in general: The analysed material was cDNA or gDNA that came from T cells, B-cell-depleted T cells, or PBMCs.

Participants were aged about 18 to 100 years from around 24 US areas. Assignments of participants to cohorts depended upon their own reported clinical history. In the authors' methods: For nucleated cells, counts were estimated from reference gene primer amplification. Sequencing used immunoSEQ multiplex PCR; TCRdb keeps in-frame clones, though not all of them. V, J and clone size are taken as reported in that table, and D and trimming were inferred from the DNA itself. Here the sample spans hundreds of thousands of clones, approximately 92% being singletons. Germline assignment: CDR1 LNHDA and CDR2 SQIVND (reference sequence). This CDR3 has 16 residues. The V gene end was trimmed by 3 bases and the J gene end by 2 bases; junction bases not matched to a gene: 4.

The clonotype comes from a young man who had recovered from COVID-19. This chain links TRBV19 with TRBJ2-6; 7 bases map to TRBD1. Sequenced material: PBMCs or T cells enriched from blood (not recorded which). The CDR3 reads CASSMGQPAGANVLTF. CDR3 in DNA: TGTGCCAGTAGTATGGGACAGCCAGCTGGGGCCAACGTCCTGACTTTC.